This T cell receptor (beta chain) came from a study of beta chain features in type 1 diabetes. Study background: All of the samples together had approximately 99 million sorted cells examined.

Findings and limits, study-wide: A pattern of fewer insertions and more deletions at VDJ junctions was seen in type 1 diabetes patients. Within the patient group, naive, central memory and Treg TCRB repertoires appeared more similar to each other than within healthy donors. Type 1 diabetes patients had TCRB CDR3s that were shorter (moderately but significantly so) in all four CD4+ subsets.

This CDR3 has 15 amino acids. The germline gives CDR1 SGHAT, CDR2 FQNNGV. Between the trimmed V and J ends, which lost 2 bases and 3 bases, there was a span of 14 bases. The whole isolated RNA underwent reverse transcription, so sequencing captured expressed TCRB transcripts. The repertoire was sequenced with immunoSEQ multiplex PCR; TCRdb's copy has only in-frame clones and lacks some. The sample contains 300,000 to 350,000 clones, approximately 9.9% of which appear only once. In total, each donor contributed a single heparinised blood draw that averaged around 110 mL. The table lists this clone with a few counts. The antigen is not known.

The rearrangement links TRBV11-2 to TRBJ2-7; no definite D call. This TCR came from a man aged 30 to 45 with type 1 diabetes. The sequenced sample consisted of central memory CD4+ T cells from blood. CDR3 sequence (DNA): TGTGCCAGCAGCTTAAGTTCGGGCGCAGTCTACGAGCAGTACTTC. This encodes CASSLSSGAVYEQYF.